Listed below are T cell receptor beta chains from one sample, sequenced in a study of blood T cells in healthy people across ages. TCRdb fed the 5' RACE reads into MiXCR, producing one record per CDR3 protein. The data hold approximately 770,000 distinct CDR3 sequences, with nearly 60% observed a single time. Sequencing was done on a sample of blood. Every receptor here comes from a man aged 30 to 39 in good health. CDR3s include the opening cysteine and the closing phenylalanine or tryptophan. Each record gives: clone size, D gene, V gene, J gene, CDR3 protein, CDR3 DNA. D genes are given only for firm matches. Size is stated for part of the rows, as once, few or many counts, or as a class when the clone is expanded.

NA,NA,TRBV5-1,TRBJ2-3,CASSLAGMDTQYF,TGCGCCAGCAGCTTGGCTGGGATGGATACGCAGTATTTT
NA,NA,TRBV3-1,TRBJ2-4,CASSGIQGALAGVIQYF,TGTGCCAGCAGCGGGATTCAGGGGGCGCTGGCGGGAGTCATTCAGTACTTC
NA,NA,TRBV11-2,TRBJ2-7,CASSPRETYGQYF,TGTGCCAGCAGCCCGCGGGAAACCTACGGGCAGTACTTC
NA,NA,TRBV6-5,TRBJ1-2,CASSPRAKQGYTF,TGTGCCAGCAGCCCCAGGGCGAAGCAGGGCTACACCTTC
few,NA,TRBV30,TRBJ1-2,CAWRRDANYGYTF,TGTGCCTGGAGAAGGGACGCTAACTATGGCTACACCTTC
NA,NA,TRBV7-2,TRBJ2-1,CASSLAPRGALGEQFF,TGTGCCAGCAGCTTAGCGCCGCGGGGCGCGTTAGGTGAGCAGTTCTTC
once,TRBD2,TRBV18,TRBJ2-4,CASSPPGLAEIQYF,TGTGCCAGCTCACCACCGGGACTAGCTGAGATTCAGTACTTC
NA,TRBD1,TRBV20-1,TRBJ2-7,CSANDRVSYEQYF,TGCAGTGCTAACGACAGGGTGTCGTACGAGCAGTACTTC
few,NA,TRBV7-9,TRBJ2-5,CASSFKGQRLQTQYF,TGTGCCAGCAGCTTTAAGGGACAAAGGCTGCAGACCCAGTACTTC
once,TRBD2,TRBV7-9,TRBJ2-7,CASRQTSGKSDEQYF,TGTGCCAGCAGGCAGACTAGCGGGAAGTCTGACGAGCAGTACTTC
once,NA,TRBV7-2,TRBJ2-2,CASRFRQNTGELFF,TGTGCCAGCAGGTTCCGACAGAACACCGGGGAGCTGTTTTTT
NA,NA,TRBV29-1,TRBJ2-7,CSVERSDSYEQYF,TGCAGCGTTGAAAGGTCAGACTCCTACGAGCAGTACTTC
NA,NA,TRBV20-1,TRBJ1-5,CSAGQFNQPQHF,TGCAGTGCTGGGCAATTCAATCAGCCCCAGCATTTT
NA,NA,TRBV6-5,TRBJ2-5,CASGVNEQYF,TGTGCCAGCGGGGTTAATGAGCAGTACTTC
NA,NA,TRBV5-1,TRBJ1-1,CASSWGRLNTEAFF,TGCGCCAGCAGTTGGGGCAGATTGAACACTGAAGCTTTCTTT
NA,NA,TRBV18,TRBJ1-1,CASSAREGGAAEAFF,TGTGCCAGCTCCGCCAGAGAAGGGGGGGCCGCTGAAGCTTTCTTT
few,NA,TRBV29-1,TRBJ2-5,CSVLTIGETQYF,TGCAGCGTCTTGACCATTGGGGAGACCCAGTACTTC
NA,NA,TRBV2,TRBJ1-5,CASSGSAQNQPQHF,TGTGCCAGCAGTGGCTCGGCTCAAAATCAGCCCCAGCATTTT
NA,TRBD1,TRBV5-6,TRBJ2-7,CASSLGGDRGLEQYF,TGTGCCAGCAGCTTGGGGGGGGACAGGGGACTCGAGCAGTACTTC
NA,TRBD2,TRBV11-1,TRBJ2-5,CASSLGLAGGRETQYF,TGTGCCAGCAGCTTAGGACTAGCGGGGGGCCGAGAGACCCAGTACTTC
NA,TRBD2,TRBV13,TRBJ2-5,CASNRLAGETQYF,TGTGCCAGCAACCGGCTAGCGGGAGAGACCCAGTACTTC
NA,NA,TRBV27,TRBJ1-2,CASSPSGVLRYTF,TGTGCCAGCAGTCCCAGCGGAGTTTTACGCTACACCTTC
NA,NA,TRBV15,TRBJ2-3,CATSRDPADTQYF,TGTGCCACCAGCAGAGACCCGGCGGATACGCAGTATTTT
once,TRBD2,TRBV4-2,TRBJ2-1,CASSQGGSGEDEQFF,TGTGCCAGCAGCCAAGGGGGTAGCGGGGAAGATGAGCAGTTCTTC
NA,NA,TRBV21-1,TRBJ2-3,CASSGGIRRDTQYF,TGTGCCAGCAGCGGGGGAATACGGAGGGATACGCAGTATTTT
NA,NA,TRBV7-2,TRBJ1-2,CASSTHVPPRGYTF,TGTGCCAGCAGCACCCACGTTCCCCCACGGGGCTACACCTTC
NA,TRBD1,TRBV7-9,TRBJ2-3,CASSLSGTGIEDTQYF,TGTGCCAGCAGCTTATCCGGGACAGGGATCGAGGATACGCAGTATTTT
once,NA,TRBV10-3,TRBJ2-2,CAIGASGELFF,TGTGCCATCGGGGCATCCGGGGAGCTGTTTTTT
NA,TRBD1,TRBV7-9,TRBJ1-2,CASSDGSGGFDGYTF,TGTGCCAGCAGCGATGGGTCAGGGGGCTTTGATGGCTACACCTTC
NA,NA,TRBV14,TRBJ1-4,CASSHGGKLFF,TGTGCCAGCAGCCACGGGGGAAAACTGTTTTTT
NA,TRBD2,TRBV2,TRBJ2-1,CASWGTSGGAAYNEQFF,TGTGCCAGCTGGGGGACTAGCGGGGGGGCCGCCTACAATGAGCAGTTCTTC